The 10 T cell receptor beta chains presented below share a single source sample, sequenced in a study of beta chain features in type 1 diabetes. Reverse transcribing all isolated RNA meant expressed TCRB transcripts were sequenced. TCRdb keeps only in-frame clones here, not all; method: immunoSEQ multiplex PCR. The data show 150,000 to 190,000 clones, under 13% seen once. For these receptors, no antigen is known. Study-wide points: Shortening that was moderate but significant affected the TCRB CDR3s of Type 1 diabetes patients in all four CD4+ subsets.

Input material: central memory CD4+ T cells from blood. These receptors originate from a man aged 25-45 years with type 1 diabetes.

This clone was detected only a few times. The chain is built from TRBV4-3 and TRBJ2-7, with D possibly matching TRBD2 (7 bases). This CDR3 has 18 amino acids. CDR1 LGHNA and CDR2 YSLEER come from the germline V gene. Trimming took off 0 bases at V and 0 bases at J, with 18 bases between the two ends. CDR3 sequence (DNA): TGCGCCAGCAGCCAAGAAATAAGAAGGGGGGGGAGCTCCTACGAGCAGTACTTC. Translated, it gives CASSQEIRRGGSSYEQYF.

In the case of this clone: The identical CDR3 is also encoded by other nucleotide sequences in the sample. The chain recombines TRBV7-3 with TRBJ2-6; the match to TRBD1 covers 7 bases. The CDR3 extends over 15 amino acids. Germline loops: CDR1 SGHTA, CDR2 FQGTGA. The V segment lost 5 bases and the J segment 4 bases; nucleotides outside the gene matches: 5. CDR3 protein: CASSEQGSGANVLTF. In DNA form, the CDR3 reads TGTGCCAGCAGCGAACAGGGGTCCGGGGCCAACGTCCTGACTTTC.

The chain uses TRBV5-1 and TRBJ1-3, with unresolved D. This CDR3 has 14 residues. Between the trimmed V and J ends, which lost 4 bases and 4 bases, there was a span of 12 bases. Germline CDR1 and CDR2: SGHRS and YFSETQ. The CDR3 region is CASSPAGRGNTIYF. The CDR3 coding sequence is TGCGCCAGCAGCCCCGCGGGGAGGGGAAACACCATATATTTT.

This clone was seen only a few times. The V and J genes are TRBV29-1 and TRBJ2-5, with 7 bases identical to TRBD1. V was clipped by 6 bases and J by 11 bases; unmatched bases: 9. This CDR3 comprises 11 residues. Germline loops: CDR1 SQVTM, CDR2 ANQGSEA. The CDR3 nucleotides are TGCAGCGTAGGAGACAGGGACCAGCAGTACTTC. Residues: CSVGDRDQQYF. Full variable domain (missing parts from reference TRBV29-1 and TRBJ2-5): SAVISQKPSRDICQRGTSLTIQCQVDSQVTMMFWYRQQPGQSLTLIATANQGSEATYESGFVIDKFPISRPNLTFSTLTVSNMSPEDSSIYLCSVGDRDQQYFGPGTRLLVL.

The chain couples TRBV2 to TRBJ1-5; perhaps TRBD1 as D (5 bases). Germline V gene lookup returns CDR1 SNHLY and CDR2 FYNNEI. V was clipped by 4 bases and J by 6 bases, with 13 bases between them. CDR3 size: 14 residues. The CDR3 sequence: CASSVSREVQPQHF. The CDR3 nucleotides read TGTGCCAGCAGTGTATCCAGGGAGGTTCAGCCCCAGCATTTT.

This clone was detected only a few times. The CDR3 here is CASSARGGLEPYEQYF. For the CDR3, the DNA is TGTGCCAGCAGTGCCCGGGGGGGGCTGGAACCCTACGAGCAGTACTTC. The chain has TRBV6-1 and TRBJ2-7, with 8 bases matching TRBD2. The CDR3 runs to 16 residues. CDR1 is MNHNS and CDR2 is SASEGT in the germline V gene. V was pared by 4 bases and J by 2 bases, with 10 bases of the junction left unmatched.

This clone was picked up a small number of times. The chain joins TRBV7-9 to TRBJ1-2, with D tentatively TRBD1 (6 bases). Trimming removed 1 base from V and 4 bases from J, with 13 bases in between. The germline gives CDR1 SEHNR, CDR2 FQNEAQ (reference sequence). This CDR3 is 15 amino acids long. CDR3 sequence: CASSLDAGASYGYTF. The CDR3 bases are TGTGCCAGCAGCTTAGATGCGGGGGCAAGCTATGGCTACACCTTC. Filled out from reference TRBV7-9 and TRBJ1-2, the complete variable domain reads DTGVSQNPRHKITKRGQNVTFRCDPISEHNRLYWYRQTLGQGPEFLTYFQNEAQLEKSRLLSDRFSAERPKGSFSTLEIQRTEQGDSAMYLCASSLDAGASYGYTFGSGTRLTVV.

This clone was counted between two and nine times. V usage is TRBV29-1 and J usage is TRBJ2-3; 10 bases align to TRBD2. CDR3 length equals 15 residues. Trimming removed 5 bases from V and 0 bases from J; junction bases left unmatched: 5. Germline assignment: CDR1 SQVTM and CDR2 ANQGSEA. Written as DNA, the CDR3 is TGCAGCGTTCTAGGACTAGCGGAAAGCACAGATACGCAGTATTTT. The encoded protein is CSVLGLAESTDTQYF.

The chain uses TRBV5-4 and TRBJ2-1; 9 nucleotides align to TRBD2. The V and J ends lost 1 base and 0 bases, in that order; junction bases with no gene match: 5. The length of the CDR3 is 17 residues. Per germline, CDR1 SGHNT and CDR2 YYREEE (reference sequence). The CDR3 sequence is CASSLWGSGSSYNEQFF. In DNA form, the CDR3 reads TGTGCCAGCAGCTTGTGGGGTAGCGGGAGCTCCTACAATGAGCAGTTCTTC.

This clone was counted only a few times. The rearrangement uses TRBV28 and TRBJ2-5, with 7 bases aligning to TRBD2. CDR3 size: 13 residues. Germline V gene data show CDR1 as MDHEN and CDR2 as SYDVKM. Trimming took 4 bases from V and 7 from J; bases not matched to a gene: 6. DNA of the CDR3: TGTGCCAGCAGTTCTAGCGGTGCGACGACCCAGTACTTC. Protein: CASSSSGATTQYF.